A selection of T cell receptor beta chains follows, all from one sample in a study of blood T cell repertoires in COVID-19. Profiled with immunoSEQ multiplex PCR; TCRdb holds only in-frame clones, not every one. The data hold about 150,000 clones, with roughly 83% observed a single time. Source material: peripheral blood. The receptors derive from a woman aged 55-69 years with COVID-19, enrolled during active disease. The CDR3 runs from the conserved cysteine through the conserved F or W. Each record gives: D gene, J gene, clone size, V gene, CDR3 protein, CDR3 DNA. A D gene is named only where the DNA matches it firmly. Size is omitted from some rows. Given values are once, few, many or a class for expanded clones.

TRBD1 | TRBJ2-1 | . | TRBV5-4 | CASGGTGGNNEQFF | TGTGCCAGCGGGGGGACAGGGGGCAACAATGAGCAGTTCTTC
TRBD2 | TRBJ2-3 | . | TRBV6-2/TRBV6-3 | CASSYRSGSRSDTQYF | TGTGCCAGCAGTTACCGGAGCGGGAGTAGGTCAGATACGCAGTATTTT
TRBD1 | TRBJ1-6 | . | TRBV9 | CASSLRDSNNSPLHF | TGTGCCAGCAGCTTACGGGACAGTAATAATTCACCCCTCCACTTT
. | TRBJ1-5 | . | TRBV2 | CASRGGGGNQPQHF | TGTGCCAGCAGAGGGGGGGGTGGTAATCAGCCCCAGCATTTT
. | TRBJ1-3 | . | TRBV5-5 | CASSLGRLSGNTIYF | TGTGCCAGCAGCCTGGGCCGACTCTCTGGAAACACCATATATTTT
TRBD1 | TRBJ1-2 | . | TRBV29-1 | CSVARGQMGYTF | TGCAGCGTTGCCAGGGGGCAGATGGGCTACACCTTC
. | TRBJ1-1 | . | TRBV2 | CASRSRPGLATEAFF | TGTGCCAGCAGATCCCGGCCGGGATTAGCGACTGAAGCTTTCTTT
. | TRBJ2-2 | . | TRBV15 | CATSYYISGELFF | TGTGCCACCAGCTACTACATCTCCGGGGAGCTGTTTTTT
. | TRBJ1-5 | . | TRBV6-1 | CASSERAGNHQPQHF | TGTGCCAGCAGTGAAAGAGCAGGGAACCATCAGCCCCAGCATTTT
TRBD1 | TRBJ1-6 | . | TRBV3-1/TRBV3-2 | CASSQGVGQGGYNSPLHF | TGTGCCAGCAGCCAGGGGGTCGGACAGGGCGGATATAATTCACCCCTCCACTTT
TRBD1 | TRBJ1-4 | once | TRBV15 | CATSRNPTGSNEKLFF | TGTGCCACCAGCAGAAACCCGACAGGGTCTAATGAAAAACTGTTTTTT
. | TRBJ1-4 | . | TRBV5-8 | CASSLSGGARGEKLFF | TGTGCCAGCAGCTTGTCGGGGGGCGCAAGGGGTGAAAAACTGTTTTTT
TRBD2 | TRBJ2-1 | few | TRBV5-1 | CASSPRLADNEQFF | TGCGCCAGCAGCCCCAGACTAGCGGACAATGAGCAGTTCTTC
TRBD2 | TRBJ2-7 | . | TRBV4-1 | CASSQDWLAGAREQYF | TGCGCCAGCAGCCAAGATTGGCTAGCGGGAGCTAGGGAGCAGTACTTC
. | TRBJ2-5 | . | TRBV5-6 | CASSLPGLRVETQYF | TGTGCCAGCAGCTTGCCGGGACTTAGAGTGGAGACCCAGTACTTC
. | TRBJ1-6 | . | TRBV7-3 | CASSFSDNSPLHF | TGTGCCAGCAGCTTCTCCGATAATTCACCCCTCCACTTT
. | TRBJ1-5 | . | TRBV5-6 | CASSQSQYQPQHF | TGTGCCAGCAGCCAATCCCAATATCAGCCCCAGCATTTT
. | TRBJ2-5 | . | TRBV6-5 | CASNSDRLIETQYF | TGTGCCAGCAACTCAGACAGGCTTATTGAGACCCAGTACTTC
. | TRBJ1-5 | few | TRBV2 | CASSVGREPQHF | TGTGCCAGCAGTGTAGGGAGGGAGCCCCAGCATTTT
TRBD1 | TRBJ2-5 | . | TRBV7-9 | CASSSNRGGGTQYF | TGTGCCAGCAGCAGTAACAGGGGCGGTGGGACCCAGTACTTC
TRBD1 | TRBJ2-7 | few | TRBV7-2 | CASSARRGSNEQYF | TGTGCCAGCAGCGCACGCAGGGGGTCCAACGAGCAGTACTTC